Listed below are T cell receptor beta chains from one sample, sequenced in a study of T cells after yellow fever vaccination. TCRdb called the 5' RACE reads again in MiXCR, with one record for every CDR3 protein. Among around 300,000 distinct CDR3 sequences listed, roughly 4.3% were seen once. Sequenced material: PBMCs, taken 15 days after the yellow fever booster vaccination. The receptors shown here come from a man younger than 35 who received the YFV17D yellow fever vaccine. The CDR3 runs from the conserved cysteine through the conserved F or W. The order of the fields is clone size, V gene, D gene, J gene, CDR3 protein, CDR3 DNA. The D gene is left open where the match is weak. Clone size is stated in some rows and not others, as once, few, many or a class when expanded.

>few|TRBV7-9|TRBD1|TRBJ2-6
CAGSHRGLSGANVLTF
TGTGCTGGGTCCCACAGGGGGCTATCTGGGGCCAACGTCCTGACTTTC
>many|TRBV5-1|TRBD2|TRBJ2-5
CASSSGGTQEETQYF
TGCGCCAGCAGCTCGGGGGGGACTCAGGAAGAGACCCAGTACTTC
>NA|TRBV30|TRBD1|TRBJ2-7
CAWTGQLYEQYF
TGTGCCTGGACGGGACAGCTCTACGAGCAGTACTTC
>NA|TRBV7-2|NA|TRBJ2-5
CASSSVGAGLRLLYF
TGTGCCAGCAGCTCCGTCGGAGCCGGACTGAGGTTGTTGTACTTC
>NA|TRBV6-5|NA|TRBJ2-1
CASSLTGYTEQFF
TGTGCCAGCAGTCTGACTGGCTACACTGAGCAGTTCTTC
>few|TRBV3-1|NA|TRBJ2-1
CASSRRWDEQFF
TGTGCCAGCAGCCGACGTTGGGATGAGCAGTTCTTC
>NA|TRBV18|NA|TRBJ2-5
CASSPSRVQVTQYF
TGTGCCAGCTCACCAAGTCGGGTCCAAGTGACCCAGTACTTC
>NA|TRBV12-3/TRBV12-4|TRBD2|TRBJ2-7
CASSFWGGRQYF
TGTGCCAGCAGTTTTTGGGGGGGGAGGCAGTACTTC
>few|TRBV4-2|TRBD1|TRBJ2-3
CASSQDLGTGGPTDTQYF
TGTGCCAGCAGCCAAGATTTGGGGACAGGGGGTCCCACAGATACGCAGTATTTT
>many|TRBV5-6|NA|TRBJ1-2
CASSLTGGYTF
TGTGCCAGCAGCTTGACAGGAGGCTACACCTTC
>many|TRBV20-1|NA|TRBJ1-1
CSARPDFNTEAFF
TGCAGTGCCCGCCCCGATTTCAACACTGAAGCTTTCTTT
>few|TRBV10-3|NA|TRBJ2-3
CAISESSAGSTDTQYF
TGTGCCATCAGTGAGTCGTCGGCGGGGAGCACAGATACGCAGTATTTT
>NA|TRBV4-3|TRBD1|TRBJ2-3
CASSQGQGMDTQYF
TGCGCCAGCAGCCAAGGACAGGGGATGGATACGCAGTATTTT
>many|TRBV7-9|NA|TRBJ1-2
CASSLARGNYGYTF
TGTGCCAGCAGCTTAGCGCGGGGGAACTATGGCTACACCTTC
>many|TRBV7-9|NA|TRBJ2-5
CASSDNQGSKETQYF
TGTGCCAGCAGCGACAACCAAGGGAGTAAGGAGACCCAGTACTTC
>many|TRBV28|TRBD1|TRBJ2-1
CASSLFEGQALF
TGTGCCAGCAGTTTATTTGAGGGACAGGCACTTTTC
>many|TRBV5-1|NA|TRBJ1-1
CASSLQQGNTEAFF
TGCGCCAGCAGCTTACAACAGGGGAACACTGAAGCTTTCTTT
>NA|TRBV19|NA|TRBJ2-1
CASSIAGWQENEQFF
TGTGCCAGTAGTATAGCGGGTTGGCAGGAAAATGAGCAGTTCTTC